This TCR beta chain originates from a study of T cell responses to AZD1222 COVID-19 vaccine. Study details: Pooling covered second doses at about 4 or about 12 weeks. Findings and limits, study-wide: Unmutated variant regions are reportedly targeted by nearly half of spike-specific TCRs. Spike-wide vaccine-associated CD4 TCRs dominated at 160-218 and 743-854.

With regard to this clone: Its matching antigen is unknown.

Method: immunoSEQ multiplex PCR; TCRdb's copy keeps in-frame clones and lacks some. Of 90,000 to 100,000 clones listed, about 85% were seen once; the top ten hold around 3.1%. CDR1 and CDR2 (germline): LNHDA, SQIVND (reference sequence). The CDR3 spans 13 residues. V was cut by 7 bases and J by 8 bases, with 14 bases left in between. Material: peripheral blood, obtained on day 0 of AZD1222 vaccination. The V call is TRBV19, the J call TRBJ1-4; D not certain. This clonotype originated in an adult in good health. The CDR3 sequence is CASKGEAVEKLFF. CDR3 nucleotides: TGTGCCAGTAAGGGAGAGGCTGTGGAAAAACTGTTTTTT.